This T cell receptor beta chain was found in a study of shared clonotypes between healthy human individuals. The protocol was immunoSEQ multiplex PCR, while the TCRdb copy is restricted to in-frame clones and leaves out a portion. The sample contains around 500,000 clones, roughly 80% of which appear only once. Study-wide findings and caveats: It was expected that sequencing depth would affect clonotype sharing among donors.

As regards this clone: Its antigen is not known.

The clonotype originates from a woman aged 40 to 55 in good health. Some clones in this sample may be carry-over from other donors' samples. Sequenced material: PBMCs.

The CDR3 is CASSVDTGIVQPQHF. For the CDR3, the DNA is TGTGCCAGCAGTGTGGACACAGGGATAGTTCAGCCCCAGCATTTT. This chain connects TRBV6-1 to TRBJ1-5, with a tentative D call TRBD1 (6 bases). The germline V gene encodes CDR1 MNHNS and CDR2 SASEGT. CDR3 length equals 15 residues. Trimming stripped 4 bases from V and 6 bases from J, with 16 bases between.